What follows describes a single T cell receptor beta chain. Its matching antigen is unknown. The data were obtained in a study of T cell responses to AZD1222 COVID-19 vaccine. Study observations and caveats: AZD1222 recipients seropositive at baseline numbered only six. CD4 TCRs linked to vaccination spanned spike, dominating at 160-218 and 743-854. Nearly half of unique spike-specific TCRs reportedly avoided B.1.351 and B.1.1.7 mutated regions.

Sequenced by immunoSEQ multiplex PCR; TCRdb stores in-frame clones only, minus some. The table records approximately 120,000 clones, 75% to 90% of them present only once. CDR1 and CDR2 from the germline V gene are MNHEY and SMNVEV (reference sequence). V shed 2 bases and J shed 8 bases, with 12 bases lying between them. The CDR3 spans 13 residues. The chain has TRBV27 and TRBJ1-2; D is undetermined. This TCR was sampled from an adult in good health. Sequences were derived from peripheral blood, sampled on day 0 of MenACWY control vaccination. In DNA form, the CDR3 reads TGTGCCAGCAGTTTAAAGCCTGTAGGAGGCTACACCTTC. Translating it yields CASSLKPVGGYTF.